The 8 T cell receptor beta chains below were found in one sample sequenced in a study of CD8+CD57+ T cells in acquired aplastic anemia. Genomic DNA constituted the template upon which TCR beta VDJ and CDR3 profiling was performed. TCRdb itself ran the reads through MiXCR, one entry per CDR3 protein. The sample lists hundreds of thousands of distinct CDR3 sequences, almost 50% occurring once. Patients chosen for sequencing had shown CD8+CD57+ cell expansion by flow cytometry. The sample comprised sorted CD4+, CD8+, or CD8+CD57+ T cells (not recorded which) from PBMCs. These receptors were taken from a human donor with aplastic anemia.

The chain links TRBV5-1 to TRBJ2-7, with D unresolved. CDR3 length equals 14 residues. Germline CDR1 reads SGHRS; CDR2 reads YFSETQ. V was trimmed by 0 bases and J by 0 bases, leaving 7 bases between them. The CDR3 DNA follows: TGCGCCAGCAGCTTGGGAGTTAGCTCCTACGAGCAGTACTTC. Amino acid sequence: CASSLGVSSYEQYF.

This clonotype was seen a handful of times. The chain links TRBV29-1 to TRBJ2-7; D perhaps matches TRBD2 (7 bases). This CDR3 spans 11 amino acids. Germline lookup yields CDR1 SQVTM and CDR2 ANQGSEA. Between the trimmed V and J ends, which lost 6 bases and 6 bases, there was a span of 12 bases. The CDR3 nucleotides read TGCAGCGTAAGGGGGGGCGTCGAGCAGTACTTC. Translation gives CSVRGGVEQYF.

V and J are TRBV5-1 and TRBJ2-7; 8 bases map to TRBD1. Germline values: CDR1 SGHRS, CDR2 YFSETQ. The CDR3 length is 16 residues. The ends lost 4 bases at V and 2 bases at J; junction bases unmatched: 11. The CDR3 DNA reads TGCGCCAGCAGCCAGTACGGGACAGGCCCTACCTACGAGCAGTACTTC. Encoded protein: CASSQYGTGPTYEQYF.

V gene TRBV15 combines with J gene TRBJ1-6; D is unresolved. The CDR3 runs 13 residues. V gave up 0 bases and J gave up 10 bases, with 7 bases separating them. CDR1 and CDR2 (germline): LNHNV, YYDKDF (reference sequence). Here the CDR3 DNA reads TGTGCCACCAGCAGAGATATAAGGTCACCCCTCCACTTT. It specifies CATSRDIRSPLHF.

This clonotype was seen a single time. This chain uses TRBV7-2 with TRBJ2-7; D might be TRBD1 (5 bases). The CDR3 consists of 12 residues. Germline V gene sequence: CDR1 SGHTA, CDR2 FQGNSA. The V gene lost 3 bases and the J gene lost 7 bases, with 10 bases spanning the gap. This CDR3 is CASSFQSGEQYF. Written as DNA, the CDR3 is TGTGCCAGCAGCTTCCAATCAGGGGAGCAGTACTTC.

This rearrangement joins TRBV29-1 to TRBJ2-7; D perhaps matches TRBD2 (6 bases). This CDR3 region has 12 residues. The V gene's germline CDR1 is SQVTM and CDR2 ANQGSEA. V was pared by 4 bases and J by 1 base, with 8 bases between. The CDR3 DNA follows: TGCAGCGTTGGGGCGGGATCCTACGAGCAGTACTTC. Encoded protein: CSVGAGSYEQYF.

Comment on this clonotype: Because it lacks the conserved phenylalanine or tryptophan at the end, this CDR3 is likely a read error. The limits of the CDR3 on the DNA are not certain, so only TCRdb's listed CDR3 is given. This chain connects TRBV9 to TRBJ1-1. Termini included, the CDR3 measures 10 amino acids. Germline CDR1 and CDR2: SGDLS and YYNGEE. This CDR3 reads CASSALPTLS.

The rearrangement joins TRBV29-1 to TRBJ2-3, with D tentatively TRBD1 (6 bases). Trimming pared 4 bases from V and 1 base from J, leaving 12 bases between. In germline, CDR1 is SQVTM, CDR2 ANQGSEA. The CDR3 runs 14 residues. The CDR3 protein is CSVVVWTGTDTQYF. As DNA, the CDR3 is TGCAGCGTTGTGGTGTGGACAGGCACAGATACGCAGTATTTT.